This T cell receptor (beta chain) was documented in a study of OX40 agonist ivuxolimab in advanced cancers. Study-wide results and limits: Relative to CD4+, CD8+ T cells held more expanded clones on average. In the 0.1 to 3.0 mg/kg range, CD4+ and CD8+ blood T cells had expanded clonally by week 6.

This CDR3 has 14 amino acids. Trimming removed 2 bases from V and 5 bases from J; junction bases left unmatched: 3. CDR1 and CDR2 from the germline V gene are SGHTA and FQGTGA. At cycle 4 day 1, cycle 7 day 1, and baseline, blood was sampled. As to this clone: Its specificity is unknown.

This table comes from immunoSEQ multiplex PCR, and its TCRdb copy is limited to in-frame clones, with some not included. Among around 70,000 clones listed, over 75% were seen once. This clonotype originated in an adult with an advanced solid tumor such as melanoma, head and neck, liver or kidney cancer. The rearrangement joins TRBV7-3 to TRBJ2-3; 8 positions match TRBD1. This specimen was CD4+ or CD8+ T cells sorted from blood, taken in a trial of the OX40 agonist ivuxolimab. CDR3 DNA: TGTGCCAGCAGCTTACAGGGGGCTGGAGATACGCAGTATTTT. It encodes CASSLQGAGDTQYF. The whole variable domain, filled in from reference TRBV7-3 and TRBJ2-3, reads GAGVSQTPSNKVTEKGKYVELRCDPISGHTALYWYRQSLGQGPEFLIYFQGTGAADDSGLPNDRFFAVRPEGSVSTLKIQRTERGDSAVYLCASSLQGAGDTQYFGPGTRLTVL.